The source of this TCR beta chain is a study of tumor-infiltrating lymphocytes in primary liver carcinoma. Germline DNA was extracted too, while blood RNA derived from unsorted whole blood. The CDR3 loop spans 14 amino acids. Trimming pared 6 bases from V and 5 bases from J, leaving 13 bases between. Researchers generated TCR beta cDNA from about 500 ng of total RNA, relying on a constant-region primer. Libraries of TCR beta came from three nested multiplex PCR rounds with slightly modified ARM-PCR. Running 10 cycles apiece, the first two PCR rounds relied on TRBV1-TRBV30 forward primers together with a C-beta reverse primer. In TCRdb, the multiplex PCR reads were re-called with MiXCR into one record per CDR3 protein. The table lists about 180,000 distinct CDR3 sequences, around 60% of them singletons. This clonotype appeared a few times.

The chain couples TRBV12-3 or TRBV12-4 to TRBJ2-2; no definite D call. The sample taken for sequencing was peripheral blood. This clonotype originated in a man aged 35-49 years with primary liver carcinoma and hepatitis B virus infection. CDR3 DNA: TGTGCCAGCAGGCCAGACCCACAAACCGGGGAGCTGTTTTTT. This encodes CASRPDPQTGELFF.